This is a list of T cell receptor beta chains from one sample in a study of beta chain features in type 1 diabetes. Libraries were prepared by immunoSEQ multiplex PCR; TCRdb keeps only in-frame clonotypes and omits some of them. The repertoire holds fewer than 55,000 clones, with about 40% as singletons. Material for sequencing was Tregs from blood. These receptors were taken from a man aged 25 to 40 with type 1 diabetes. Both conserved end residues are part of each CDR3. A D gene is named only where the DNA matches it firmly. Rows may omit the clone size; those that give it use once, few, many or a size class.

j_gene: TRBJ2-1; d_gene: TRBD1; v_gene: TRBV7-2; abundance: -; CDR3nt: TGTGCCAGCAGCTTGGACAGGTTGGACAATGAGCAGTTCTTC; CDR3aa: CASSLDRLDNEQFF
j_gene: TRBJ2-7; d_gene: TRBD2; v_gene: TRBV7-3; abundance: -; CDR3nt: TGTGCCAGCAGCCCCGGGTCGGGACTAGATTACGAGCAGTACTTC; CDR3aa: CASSPGSGLDYEQYF
j_gene: TRBJ1-1; d_gene: TRBD1; v_gene: TRBV6-1; abundance: -; CDR3nt: TGTGCCAGCAGTGAAAGGACAGGGAACACTGAAGCTTTCTTT; CDR3aa: CASSERTGNTEAFF
j_gene: TRBJ1-2; d_gene: -; v_gene: TRBV7-2; abundance: -; CDR3nt: TGTGCCAGCAGCTTCTACAGGGTTCTTGATGGCTACACCTTC; CDR3aa: CASSFYRVLDGYTF
j_gene: TRBJ1-6; d_gene: TRBD1; v_gene: TRBV7-2; abundance: -; CDR3nt: TGTGCCAGCAGCTTAGTAATAGGGGGCGGTTCACCCCTCCACTTT; CDR3aa: CASSLVIGGGSPLHF
j_gene: TRBJ1-5; d_gene: -; v_gene: TRBV6-5; abundance: -; CDR3nt: TGTGCCAGCAGTTACTCCGGCCCCTCGGGGCAGCCCCAGCATTTT; CDR3aa: CASSYSGPSGQPQHF
j_gene: TRBJ2-3; d_gene: TRBD2; v_gene: TRBV7-2; abundance: few; CDR3nt: TGTGCCAGCTCCCCGTGGACTAGCGCGACAGATACGCAGTATTTT; CDR3aa: CASSPWTSATDTQYF
j_gene: TRBJ2-7; d_gene: TRBD2; v_gene: TRBV7-2; abundance: -; CDR3nt: TGTGCCAGCAGCCAAGAACTAGCGGGACACTACGAGCAGTACTTC; CDR3aa: CASSQELAGHYEQYF
j_gene: TRBJ1-5; d_gene: -; v_gene: TRBV7-8; abundance: -; CDR3nt: TGTGCCAGCAGCTTATTAAGCAATCAGCCCCAGCATTTT; CDR3aa: CASSLLSNQPQHF
j_gene: TRBJ2-1; d_gene: TRBD2; v_gene: TRBV5-1; abundance: -; CDR3nt: TGCGCCAGCAGCTTGGGTAGCGGGACCCCGCCTTACAATGAGCAGTTCTTC; CDR3aa: CASSLGSGTPPYNEQFF
j_gene: TRBJ1-1; d_gene: -; v_gene: TRBV7-8; abundance: -; CDR3nt: TGTGCCAGCAGCCACCCGACGGGAGGGGACCGGATGAACACTGAAGCTTTCTTT; CDR3aa: CASSHPTGGDRMNTEAFF
j_gene: TRBJ1-1; d_gene: -; v_gene: TRBV7-2; abundance: -; CDR3nt: TGTGCCAGCAGCTTAATCCCAGTGGAAGCTTTCTTT; CDR3aa: CASSLIPVEAFF
j_gene: TRBJ1-5; d_gene: TRBD1; v_gene: TRBV28; abundance: -; CDR3nt: TGTGCCAGCACCCCCGGACAGGGAAATCAGCCCCAGCATTTT; CDR3aa: CASTPGQGNQPQHF
j_gene: TRBJ2-1; d_gene: -; v_gene: TRBV7-8; abundance: once; CDR3nt: TGTGCCAGCAGCTTAGGGGCAGGGGCCCGGTACAATGAGCAGTTCTTC; CDR3aa: CASSLGAGARYNEQFF
j_gene: TRBJ2-2; d_gene: -; v_gene: TRBV6-1; abundance: -; CDR3nt: TGTGCCAGCAGTAACCCGAGCACCGGGGAGCTGTTTTTT; CDR3aa: CASSNPSTGELFF
j_gene: TRBJ2-3; d_gene: -; v_gene: TRBV12-5; abundance: few; CDR3nt: TGTGCTAGTGGTTTGACTCTCCCACAACTAGCATGGGGCGGGAGCACAGATACGCAGTATTTT; CDR3aa: CASGLTLPQLAWGGSTDTQYF
j_gene: TRBJ1-5; d_gene: -; v_gene: TRBV11-2; abundance: -; CDR3nt: TGTGCCAGCAGCCAGTCCGGGACAACCGGGAATCAGCCCCAGCATTTT; CDR3aa: CASSQSGTTGNQPQHF
j_gene: TRBJ2-7; d_gene: TRBD2; v_gene: TRBV5-1; abundance: few; CDR3nt: TGCGCCAGCAGCTTGGATGGGACTAGCTTCAACGAGCAGTACTTC; CDR3aa: CASSLDGTSFNEQYF
j_gene: TRBJ2-3; d_gene: TRBD2; v_gene: TRBV28; abundance: -; CDR3nt: TGTGCCAGCAGTTCTCCCCTTGGTAGCGGGAGGGCCGGAGATACGCAGTATTTT; CDR3aa: CASSSPLGSGRAGDTQYF
j_gene: TRBJ1-2; d_gene: TRBD1; v_gene: TRBV29-1; abundance: -; CDR3nt: TGCAGCGTGGGACAGGGGGCTAACTATGGCTACACCTTC; CDR3aa: CSVGQGANYGYTF
j_gene: TRBJ2-5; d_gene: TRBD2; v_gene: TRBV7-9; abundance: -; CDR3nt: TGTGCCAGCAGCCAGGGACTAGCGGACGAAGAGACCCAGTACTTC; CDR3aa: CASSQGLADEETQYF
j_gene: TRBJ2-1; d_gene: -; v_gene: TRBV5-1; abundance: few; CDR3nt: TGCGCCAGCAGCTTGGACGGGAACGAGCAGTTCTTC; CDR3aa: CASSLDGNEQFF
j_gene: TRBJ2-1; d_gene: TRBD1; v_gene: TRBV7-8; abundance: -; CDR3nt: TGTGCCAGCAGCCGTGACAGGGTCTACAATGAGCAGTTCTTC; CDR3aa: CASSRDRVYNEQFF
j_gene: TRBJ2-1; d_gene: TRBD2; v_gene: TRBV15; abundance: -; CDR3nt: TGTGCCACCAGCAGAGAATTAGCGGGAGGTGATGAGCAGTTCTTC; CDR3aa: CATSRELAGGDEQFF